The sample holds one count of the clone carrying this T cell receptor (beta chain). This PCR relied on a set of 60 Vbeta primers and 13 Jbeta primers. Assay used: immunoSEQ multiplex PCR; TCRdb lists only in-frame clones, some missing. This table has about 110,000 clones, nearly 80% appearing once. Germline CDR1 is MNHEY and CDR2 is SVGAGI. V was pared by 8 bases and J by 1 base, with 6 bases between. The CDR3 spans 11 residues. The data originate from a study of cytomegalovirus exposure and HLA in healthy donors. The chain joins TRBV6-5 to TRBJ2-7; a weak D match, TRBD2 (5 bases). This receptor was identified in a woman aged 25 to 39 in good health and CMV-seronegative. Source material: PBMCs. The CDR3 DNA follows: TGTGCCAGCGGACTTTCCTACGAGCAGTACTTC. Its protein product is CASGLSYEQYF.